This TCR beta chain was profiled in a study of T cell repertoires in ileal Crohn's disease. Overall study context: Every patient was operated on for stricturing (approximately 60%) or penetrating (about 40%) complications. M0 samples are biopsies from inflamed ileum in the resection specimen. Study outcomes and limitations: Endoscopic recurrence occurred in every patient whose clonality exceeded 26.8%. Compared with non-smokers, active smokers at surgery showed more clonal expansions.

Sample time point: inflamed ileum from the surgical specimen. This CDR3 has 15 amino acids. Germline lookup yields CDR1 SGHTA and CDR2 FQGNSA. The V end was cut by 5 bases, the J end by 0 bases, with 10 bases between. This clone is labeled medium-sized. Its antigen remains unidentified. The method was immunoSEQ multiplex PCR; TCRdb's version includes in-frame clones alone and lacks a portion of them. The sample shows under 14,000 clones, around nine tenths of them seen only once. The rearrangement links TRBV7-2 to TRBJ2-2; a possible D gene is TRBD2 (5 bases). This clonotype originated in an adult with Crohn's disease. The sample consisted of ileal tissue. This chain's CDR3 is CASSPVGANTGELFF. In DNA form, the CDR3 reads TGTGCCAGCAGCCCGGTCGGGGCGAACACCGGGGAGCTGTTTTTT.